This T cell receptor beta chain was obtained from a study of T cell changes during pregnancy in multiple sclerosis (dated by TCRdb to between 2018 and 2020). Looking at the study overall: The study examined how the T cell repertoire changed over the course of pregnancy in women with multiple sclerosis.

Notes on this clone: It lacks a known antigen. There are no base qualities to consult, and no much larger clone falls within one base.

The germline V gene (reference sequence) supplies CDR1 PRHDT and CDR2 FYEKMQ. Trimming costs V 7 bases and J 5 bases, and their ends lie 8 bases apart. The CDR3 measures 11 amino acids from cysteine to phenylalanine. The retained sequence is limited to the CDR3, 33 bases, with the frame set at the first base. The receptor library was made with the immunoSEQ multiplex PCR assay. Held by TCRdb, this immuneACCESS table contains in-frame sequences only and omits some clones. Under half of the omission traces to an unresolved V gene where checked; the cause of the rest is unknown. This sample is represented by about 40,000 clones; approximately 92% of them were singletons. The ten largest make up about 0.5% of the sample.

This TCR was sampled from a female donor in good health, enrolled as a control in a pregnancy study. The starting material was CD4+ T cells from peripheral blood mononuclear cells, obtained in the second trimester of pregnancy. The rearranged segments are TRBV13 and TRBJ1-1; a confident D gene designation cannot be given. This receptor has the CDR3 CASTARTEAFF. Read as DNA, the sequence is TGTGCCAGCACTGCGCGGACTGAAGCTTTCTTT.